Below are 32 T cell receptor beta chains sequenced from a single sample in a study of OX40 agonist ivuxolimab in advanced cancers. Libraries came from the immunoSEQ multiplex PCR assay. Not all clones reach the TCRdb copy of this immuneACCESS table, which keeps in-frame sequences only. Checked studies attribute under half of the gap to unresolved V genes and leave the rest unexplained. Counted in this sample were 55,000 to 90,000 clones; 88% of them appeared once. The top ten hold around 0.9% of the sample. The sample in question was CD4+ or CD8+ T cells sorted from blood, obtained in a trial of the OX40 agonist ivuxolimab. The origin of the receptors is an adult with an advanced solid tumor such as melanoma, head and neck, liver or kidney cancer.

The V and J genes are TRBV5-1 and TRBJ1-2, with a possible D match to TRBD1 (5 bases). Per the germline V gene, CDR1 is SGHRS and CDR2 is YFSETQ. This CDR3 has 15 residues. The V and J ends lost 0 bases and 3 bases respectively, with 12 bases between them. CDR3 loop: CASSLGSRGDYGYTF. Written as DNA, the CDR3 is TGCGCCAGCAGCTTGGGATCGCGGGGGGACTATGGCTACACCTTC.

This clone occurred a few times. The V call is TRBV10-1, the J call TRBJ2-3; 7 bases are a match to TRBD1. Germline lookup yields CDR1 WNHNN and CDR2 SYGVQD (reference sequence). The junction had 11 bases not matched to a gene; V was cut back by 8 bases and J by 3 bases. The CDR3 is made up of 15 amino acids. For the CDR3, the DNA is TGCGCCAGCCAGGGATTAGACAGGGTAACAGATACGCAGTATTTT. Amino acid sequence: CASQGLDRVTDTQYF.

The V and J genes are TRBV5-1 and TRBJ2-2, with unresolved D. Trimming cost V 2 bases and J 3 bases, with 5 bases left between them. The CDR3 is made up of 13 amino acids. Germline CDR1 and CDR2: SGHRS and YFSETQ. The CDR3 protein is CASSLRDTGELFF. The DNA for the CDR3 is TGCGCCAGCAGCTTAAGGGACACCGGGGAGCTGTTTTTT.

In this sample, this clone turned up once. The DNA of the CDR3 is TGTGCCAGCAGCCTCGGAGGCATTGGCGAAAAACTGTTTTTT. Its translation is CASSLGGIGEKLFF. The genes are TRBV7-2 and TRBJ1-4; no definite D call. Trimming pared 5 bases from V and 8 bases from J, leaving 15 bases between. CDR1 and CDR2 from the germline V gene are SGHTA and FQGNSA. There are 14 residues in the CDR3.

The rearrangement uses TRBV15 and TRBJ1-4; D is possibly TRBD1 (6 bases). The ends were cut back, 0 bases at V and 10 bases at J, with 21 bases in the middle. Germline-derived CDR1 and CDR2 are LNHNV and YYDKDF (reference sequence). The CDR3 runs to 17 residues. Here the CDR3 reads CATSRDEGGWGPGKLFF. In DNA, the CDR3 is TGTGCCACCAGCAGAGATGAGGGGGGTTGGGGACCGGGAAAACTGTTTTTT.

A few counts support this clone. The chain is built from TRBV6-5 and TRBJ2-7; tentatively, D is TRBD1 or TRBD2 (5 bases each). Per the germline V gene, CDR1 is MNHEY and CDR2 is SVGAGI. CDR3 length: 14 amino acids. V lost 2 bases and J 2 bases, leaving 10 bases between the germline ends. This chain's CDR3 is CASSYVQGPYEQYF. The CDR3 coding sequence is TGTGCCAGCAGTTACGTCCAGGGACCCTACGAGCAGTACTTC.

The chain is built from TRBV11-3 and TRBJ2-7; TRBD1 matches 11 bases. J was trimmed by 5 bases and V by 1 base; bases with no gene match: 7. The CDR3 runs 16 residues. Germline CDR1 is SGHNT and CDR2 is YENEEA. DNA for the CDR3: TGTGCCAGCAGCTTAGGGGGGACAGGGGGTTCGGACGAGCAGTACTTC. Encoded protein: CASSLGGTGGSDEQYF.

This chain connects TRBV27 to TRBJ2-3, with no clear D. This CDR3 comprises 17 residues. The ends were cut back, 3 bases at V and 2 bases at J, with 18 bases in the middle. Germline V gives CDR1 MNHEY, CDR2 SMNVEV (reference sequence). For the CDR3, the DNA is TGTGCCAGCAGTTTTAAGGCGGTTCCACCCTACACAGATACGCAGTATTTT. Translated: CASSFKAVPPYTDTQYF.

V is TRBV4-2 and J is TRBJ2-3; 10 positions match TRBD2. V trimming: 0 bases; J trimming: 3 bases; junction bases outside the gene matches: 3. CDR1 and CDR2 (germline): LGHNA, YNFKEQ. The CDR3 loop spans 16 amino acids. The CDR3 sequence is CASSQDLAGETDTQYF. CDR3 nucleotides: TGTGCCAGCAGCCAAGATCTAGCGGGGGAAACAGATACGCAGTATTTT.

In DNA form, the CDR3 reads TGTGCCAGCAGCTACGGACAGGGGACGTTGAATGAGCAGTTCTTC. Its translation is CASSYGQGTLNEQFF. The chain carries TRBV6-1 and TRBJ2-1; TRBD1 agrees at 9 bases. Germline V gene lookup returns CDR1 MNHNS and CDR2 SASEGT. Trimming removed 6 bases from V and 7 bases from J; junction bases left unmatched: 10. The CDR3 is 15 amino acids.

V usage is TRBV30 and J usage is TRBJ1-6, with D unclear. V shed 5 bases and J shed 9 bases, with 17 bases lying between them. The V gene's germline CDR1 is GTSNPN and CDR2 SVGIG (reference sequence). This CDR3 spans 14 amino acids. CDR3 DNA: TGTGCCTGGGACCTTCCACCGACTCGTTCACCCCTCCACTTT. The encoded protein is CAWDLPPTRSPLHF.

CDR3 in DNA: TGTGCCAGCAGTTTACCTACAGGGTATGGCTACACCTTC. Its protein is CASSLPTGYGYTF. The V and J genes are TRBV28 and TRBJ1-2, with D tentatively TRBD1 (6 bases). Deletions cut 2 bases from V and 5 bases from J, with 9 bases between. The CDR3 spans 13 residues. Germline V gene lookup returns CDR1 MDHEN and CDR2 SYDVKM.

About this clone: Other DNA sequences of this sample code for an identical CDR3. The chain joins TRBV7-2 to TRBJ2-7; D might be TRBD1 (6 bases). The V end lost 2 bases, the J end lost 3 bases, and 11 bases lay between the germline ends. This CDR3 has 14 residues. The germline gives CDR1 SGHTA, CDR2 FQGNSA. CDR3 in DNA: TGTGCCAGCAGCTTAAGTGCGGACAGCTACGAGCAGTACTTC. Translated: CASSLSADSYEQYF.

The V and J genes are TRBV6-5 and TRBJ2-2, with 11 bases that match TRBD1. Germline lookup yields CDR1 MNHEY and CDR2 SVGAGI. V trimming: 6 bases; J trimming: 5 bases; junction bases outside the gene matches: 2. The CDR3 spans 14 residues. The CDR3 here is CASRGTGGTGELFF. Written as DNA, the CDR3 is TGTGCCAGCAGAGGGACAGGGGGAACCGGGGAGCTGTTTTTT.

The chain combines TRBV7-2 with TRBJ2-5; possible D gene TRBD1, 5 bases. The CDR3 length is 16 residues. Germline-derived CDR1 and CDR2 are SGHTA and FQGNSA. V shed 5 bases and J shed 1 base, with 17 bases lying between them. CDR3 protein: CASSVLGANFQETQYF. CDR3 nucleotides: TGTGCCAGCAGCGTTTTAGGGGCCAATTTCCAAGAGACCCAGTACTTC.

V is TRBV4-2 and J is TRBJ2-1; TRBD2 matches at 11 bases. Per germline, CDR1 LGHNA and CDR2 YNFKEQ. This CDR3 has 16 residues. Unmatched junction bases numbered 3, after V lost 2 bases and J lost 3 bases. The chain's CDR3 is CASSQHTSGGYNEQFF. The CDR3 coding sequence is TGTGCCAGCAGCCAACACACTAGCGGGGGCTACAATGAGCAGTTCTTC.

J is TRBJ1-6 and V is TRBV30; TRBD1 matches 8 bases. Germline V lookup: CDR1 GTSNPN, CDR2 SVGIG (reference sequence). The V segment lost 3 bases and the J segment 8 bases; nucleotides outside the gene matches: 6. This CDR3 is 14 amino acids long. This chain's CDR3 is CAWSLLQGDSPLHF. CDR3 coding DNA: TGTGCCTGGAGCTTGTTACAGGGGGATTCACCCCTCCACTTT.

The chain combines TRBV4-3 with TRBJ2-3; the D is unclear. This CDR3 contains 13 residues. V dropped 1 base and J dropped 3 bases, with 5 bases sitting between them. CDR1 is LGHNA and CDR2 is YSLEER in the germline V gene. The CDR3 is CASSQAGTDTQYF. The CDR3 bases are TGCGCCAGCAGCCAAGCTGGGACAGATACGCAGTATTTT.

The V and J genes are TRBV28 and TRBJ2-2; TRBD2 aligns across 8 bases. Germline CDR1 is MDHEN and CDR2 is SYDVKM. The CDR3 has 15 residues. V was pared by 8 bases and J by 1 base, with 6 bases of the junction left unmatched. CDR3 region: CASGLAGGNTGELFF. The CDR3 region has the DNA TGTGCCAGCGGGCTTGCGGGAGGGAACACCGGGGAGCTGTTTTTT.

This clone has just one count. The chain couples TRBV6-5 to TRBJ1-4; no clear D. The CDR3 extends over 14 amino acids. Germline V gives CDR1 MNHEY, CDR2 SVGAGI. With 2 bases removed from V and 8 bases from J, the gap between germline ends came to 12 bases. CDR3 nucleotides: TGTGCCAGCAGTTACAGGGCACCGGGGGAAAAACTGTTTTTT. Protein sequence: CASSYRAPGEKLFF.

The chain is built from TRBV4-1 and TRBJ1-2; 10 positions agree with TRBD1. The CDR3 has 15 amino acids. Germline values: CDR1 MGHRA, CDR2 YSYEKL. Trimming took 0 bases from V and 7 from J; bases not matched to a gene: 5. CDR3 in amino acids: CASSQDGGTGVGYTF. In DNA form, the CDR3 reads TGCGCCAGCAGCCAAGATGGGGGGACAGGGGTTGGCTACACCTTC.

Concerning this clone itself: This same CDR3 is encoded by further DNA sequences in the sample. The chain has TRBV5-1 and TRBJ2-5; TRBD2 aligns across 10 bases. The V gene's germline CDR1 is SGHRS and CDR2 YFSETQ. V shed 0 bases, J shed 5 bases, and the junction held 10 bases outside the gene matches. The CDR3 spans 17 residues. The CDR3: CASSLGSGGAVVETQYF. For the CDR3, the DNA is TGCGCCAGCAGCTTGGGGAGCGGGGGGGCCGTCGTGGAGACCCAGTACTTC.

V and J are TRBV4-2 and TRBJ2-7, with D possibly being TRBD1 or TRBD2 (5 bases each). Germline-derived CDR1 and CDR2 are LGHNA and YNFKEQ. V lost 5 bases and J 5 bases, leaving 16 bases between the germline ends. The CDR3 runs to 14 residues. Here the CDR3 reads CASSYSGRRDEQYF. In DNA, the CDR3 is TGTGCCAGCAGCTATTCGGGACGAAGGGACGAGCAGTACTTC.

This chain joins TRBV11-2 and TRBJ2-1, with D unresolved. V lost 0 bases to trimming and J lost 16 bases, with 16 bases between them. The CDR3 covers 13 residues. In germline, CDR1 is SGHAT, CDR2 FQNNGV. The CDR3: CASSLDGQSPLFF. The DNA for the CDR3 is TGTGCCAGCAGCTTAGATGGGCAGTCCCCCCTATTCTTC.

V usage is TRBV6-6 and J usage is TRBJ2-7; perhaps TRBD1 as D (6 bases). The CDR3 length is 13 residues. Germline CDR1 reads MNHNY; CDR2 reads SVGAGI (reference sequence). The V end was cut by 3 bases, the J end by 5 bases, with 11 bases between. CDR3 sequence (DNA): TGTGCCAGCAGTTATAAGCACAGGGACGAGCAGTACTTC. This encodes CASSYKHRDEQYF.

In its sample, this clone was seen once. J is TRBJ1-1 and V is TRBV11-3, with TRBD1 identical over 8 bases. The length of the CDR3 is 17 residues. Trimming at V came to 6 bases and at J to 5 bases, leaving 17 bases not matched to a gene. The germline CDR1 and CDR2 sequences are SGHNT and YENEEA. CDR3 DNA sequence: TGTGCCAGCAGGCGCGTCGGGACAGGTAAGACTGAAACTGAAGCTTTCTTT. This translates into CASRRVGTGKTETEAFF.

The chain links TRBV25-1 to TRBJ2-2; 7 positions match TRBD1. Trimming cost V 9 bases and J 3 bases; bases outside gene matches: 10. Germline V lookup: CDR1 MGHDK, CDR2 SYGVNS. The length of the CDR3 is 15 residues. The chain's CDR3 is CASREQGLDTGELFF. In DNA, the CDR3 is TGTGCCAGTCGTGAACAGGGGCTAGACACCGGGGAGCTGTTTTTT.

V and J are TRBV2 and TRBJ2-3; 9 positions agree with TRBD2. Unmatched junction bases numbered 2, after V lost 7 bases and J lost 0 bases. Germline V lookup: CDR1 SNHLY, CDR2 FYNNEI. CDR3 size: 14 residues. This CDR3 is CASKLAGSTDTQYF. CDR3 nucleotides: TGTGCCAGCAAGCTAGCGGGGAGCACAGATACGCAGTATTTT.

The CDR3 DNA reads as TGTGCCAGCCAGGTGTCCTATGGCTACACCTTC. As protein: CASQVSYGYTF. This chain joins TRBV21-1 and TRBJ1-2; the table's D gene call, TRBD1, was not cross checked with the DNA. TRBV21-1 is classified as a pseudogene. The length of the CDR3 is 11 residues.

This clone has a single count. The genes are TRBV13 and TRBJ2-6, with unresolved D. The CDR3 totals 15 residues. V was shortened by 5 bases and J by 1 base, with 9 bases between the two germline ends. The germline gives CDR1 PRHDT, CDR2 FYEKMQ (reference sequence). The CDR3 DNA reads TGTGCCAGCAGCCCCACACTGTCTGGGGCCAACGTCCTGACTTTC. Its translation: CASSPTLSGANVLTF.

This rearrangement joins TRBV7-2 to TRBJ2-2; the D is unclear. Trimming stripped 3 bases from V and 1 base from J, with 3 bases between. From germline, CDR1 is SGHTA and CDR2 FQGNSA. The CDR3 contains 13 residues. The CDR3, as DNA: TGTGCCAGCAGCTTTTTGAACACCGGGGAGCTGTTTTTT. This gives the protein CASSFLNTGELFF. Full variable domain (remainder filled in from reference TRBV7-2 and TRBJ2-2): GAGVSQSPSNKVTEKGKDVELRCDPISGHTALYWYRQSLGQGLEFLIYFQGNSAPDKSGLPSDRFSAERTGGSVSTLTIQRTQQEDSAVYLCASSFLNTGELFFGEGSRLTVL.

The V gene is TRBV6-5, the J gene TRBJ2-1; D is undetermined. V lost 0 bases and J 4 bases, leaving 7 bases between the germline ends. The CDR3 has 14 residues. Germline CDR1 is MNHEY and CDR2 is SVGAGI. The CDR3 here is CASSYSSDYNEQFF. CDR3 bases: TGTGCCAGCAGTTACTCGAGCGATTACAATGAGCAGTTCTTC.